These 5 T cell receptor beta chains share one sample of origin, sequenced in a study of blood T cell repertoires in COVID-19. Sequencing was performed with immunoSEQ multiplex PCR; in TCRdb, only in-frame clones are kept and a portion is missing. This sample has 150,000 to 200,000 clones, with more than 65% found just once. Sequencing used peripheral blood. The receptors were gathered from a human donor with acute or convalescent COVID-19. The donor label of this sample is uncertain.

The V call is TRBV19, the J call TRBJ1-2, with a tentative D call TRBD1 (5 bases). This CDR3 region has 13 residues. Germline assignment: CDR1 LNHDA and CDR2 SQIVND (reference sequence). Trimming took 4 bases from V and 8 from J, leaving 14 bases between them. DNA for the CDR3: TGTGCCAGTAGTACACCTCCCAGGGCAGGCTACACCTTC. Protein sequence: CASSTPPRAGYTF.

The rearrangement uses TRBV10-3 and TRBJ1-4; TRBD1 matches at 10 bases. The ends lost 10 bases at V and 6 bases at J; junction bases unmatched: 8. In germline, CDR1 is ENHRY, CDR2 SYGVKD. This CDR3 has 14 residues. The CDR3 here is CATSPGTGDEKLFF. CDR3 in DNA: TGTGCCACCTCTCCCGGGACAGGGGATGAAAAACTGTTTTTT.

This chain uses TRBV28 with TRBJ2-7, with D maybe TRBD2 (6 bases). CDR1 and CDR2 from the germline V gene are MDHEN and SYDVKM. This CDR3 has 14 amino acids. Trimming left V 3 bases short and J 8 bases short, with 17 bases between. The CDR3 region has the DNA TGTGCCAGCAGTTTTGCCCAGACTAGAAGTCAGCAGTACTTC. This codes for CASSFAQTRSQQYF.

The chain couples TRBV23-1 to TRBJ1-2; D ambiguous. TRBV23-1 is classed as an ORF, of uncertain function. The CDR3 has 10 residues. With 4 bases removed from V and 8 bases from J, the gap between germline ends came to 5 bases. Here the CDR3 reads CASSPRGYTF. The CDR3 nucleotides are TGCGCCAGCAGTCCCAGGGGCTACACCTTC.

This sequence joins TRBV4-1 and TRBJ1-2, with 12 positions matching TRBD1. Germline assignment: CDR1 MGHRA and CDR2 YSYEKL. The CDR3 is made up of 18 amino acids. V shed 5 bases and J 4 bases; nucleotides not matched to a gene: 14. The CDR3 DNA sequence: TGCGCCAGCAGCGATGCCTCCGGGGGACAGGGGGCGCGCTATGGCTACACCTTC. It specifies CASSDASGGQGARYGYTF.